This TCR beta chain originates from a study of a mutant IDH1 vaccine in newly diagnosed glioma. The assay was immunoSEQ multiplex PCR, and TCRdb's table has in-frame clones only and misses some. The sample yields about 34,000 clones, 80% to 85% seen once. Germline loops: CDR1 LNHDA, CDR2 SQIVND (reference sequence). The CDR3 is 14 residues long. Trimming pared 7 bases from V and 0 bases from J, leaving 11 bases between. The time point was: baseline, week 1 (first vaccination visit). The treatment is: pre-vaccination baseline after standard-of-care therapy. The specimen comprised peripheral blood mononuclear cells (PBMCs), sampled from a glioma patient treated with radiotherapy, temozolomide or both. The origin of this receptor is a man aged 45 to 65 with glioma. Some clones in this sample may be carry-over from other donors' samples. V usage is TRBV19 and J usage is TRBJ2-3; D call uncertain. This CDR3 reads CASTEQPSTDTQYF. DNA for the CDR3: TGTGCCAGTACTGAACAGCCCAGCACAGATACGCAGTATTTT.